This passage covers 30 T cell receptor beta chains from one sample sequenced in a study of cytomegalovirus exposure and HLA in healthy donors. Using immunoSEQ multiplex PCR, the repertoire was profiled, and TCRdb retains in-frame clones only, with some absent. The sample yields 110,000 to 150,000 clones, 89% seen once. The sample consisted of PBMCs. The source is a woman younger than 30 in good health and CMV-seropositive.

The CDR3 DNA is TGTGCCAGCAGCCGGGAGCTAGTCGATTACGAGCAGTACTTC. This translates into CASSRELVDYEQYF. The rearrangement links TRBV7-9 to TRBJ2-7, with a tentative D call TRBD2 (6 bases). Germline V lookup: CDR1 SEHNR, CDR2 FQNEAQ (reference sequence). The V gene lost 5 bases and the J gene lost 4 bases, with 15 bases spanning the gap. This CDR3 has 14 amino acids.

The chain combines TRBV9 with TRBJ1-3, with D possibly TRBD1 on 5 matching bases. Germline CDR1 reads SGDLS; CDR2 reads YYNGEE. Trimming took off 2 bases at V and 4 bases at J, with 13 bases between the two ends. The CDR3 has 15 residues. The CDR3 coding sequence is TGTGCCAGCAGCGTCCAGGGTTCGAGAGGAAACACCATATATTTT. This codes for CASSVQGSRGNTIYF.

A remark on this clone: One end of the junction fails to match germline, which may point to a read error. The rearrangement joins TRBV30 to TRBJ1-2; D perhaps matches TRBD1 (6 bases). Germline-derived CDR1 and CDR2 are GTSNPN and SVGIG (reference sequence). The CDR3 covers 13 residues. As DNA, the CDR3 is TGTGCCTGGATCCTATGGCGTCAGGGGTGGGTTTTCTTC. This translates into CAWILWRQGWVFF. Drawing the rest from reference TRBV30 and TRBJ1-2, the complete variable domain is SQTIHQWPATLVQPVGSPLSLECTVEGTSNPNLYWYRQAAGRGLQLLFYSVGIGQISSEVPQNLSASRPQDRQFILSSKKLLLSDSGFYLCAWILWRQGWVFFGSGTRLTVV.

The table lists this clone with a few counts. V is TRBV28 and J is TRBJ1-2; 7 bases agree with TRBD1. The CDR3 consists of 12 residues. Unmatched junction bases numbered 4, after V lost 6 bases and J lost 6 bases. Germline V gene data show CDR1 as MDHEN and CDR2 as SYDVKM. The CDR3 DNA reads TGTGCCAGCAGAGGACAGGAGCATGGCTACACCTTC. Residues: CASRGQEHGYTF.

This CDR3 is CASSLQGGAGETQYF. As DNA, the CDR3 is TGCGCCAGCAGCCTTCAAGGGGGGGCCGGAGAGACCCAGTACTTC. The chain links TRBV4-1 to TRBJ2-5; maybe TRBD2 (7 bases). The length of the CDR3 is 15 residues. The germline V gene encodes CDR1 MGHRA and CDR2 YSYEKL. The ends were cut back, 4 bases at V and 4 bases at J, with 16 bases in the middle.

This chain uses TRBV27 with TRBJ1-2, with 8 bases fitting TRBD1. V lost 6 bases, J lost 6 bases, and 12 bases stayed unmatched. The CDR3 sequence is 15 residues long. Germline V gene data show CDR1 as MNHEY and CDR2 as SMNVEV (reference sequence). The CDR3 sequence: CASRITGGVKNGYTF. CDR3 nucleotides: TGTGCCAGCAGAATTACAGGGGGGGTGAAAAATGGCTACACCTTC.

The V gene is TRBV4-1, the J gene TRBJ2-7, with D maybe TRBD2 (6 bases). CDR3 size: 16 residues. Trimming stripped 0 bases from V and 1 base from J, with 13 bases between. Germline CDR1 MGHRA, CDR2 YSYEKL. The CDR3 region is CASSQDPGTGSYEQYF. The CDR3 nucleotides read TGCGCCAGCAGCCAAGACCCCGGGACTGGATCCTACGAGCAGTACTTC.

This clone was detected a few times. V gene TRBV10-3 combines with J gene TRBJ1-6, with 11 bases that match TRBD1. The germline V gene encodes CDR1 ENHRY and CDR2 SYGVKD. V lost 6 bases, J lost 9 bases, and 1 base stayed unmatched. CDR3 length: 13 amino acids. The CDR3 region is CAISGQGASPLHF. CDR3 nucleotide sequence: TGTGCCATCAGCGGACAGGGGGCTTCACCCCTCCACTTT.

V gene TRBV7-9 combines with J gene TRBJ1-6; TRBD1 aligns across 11 bases. Per germline, CDR1 SEHNR and CDR2 FQNEAQ (reference sequence). The V segment lost 3 bases and the J segment 0 bases; nucleotides outside the gene matches: 7. This CDR3 comprises 19 residues. The CDR3, as DNA: TGTGCCAGCAGCTTTTACGGGACAGGGGGAAGCTCCTATAATTCACCCCTCCACTTT. The encoded protein is CASSFYGTGGSSYNSPLHF. The complete variable domain, with remaining parts taken from reference TRBV7-9 and TRBJ1-6, reads DTGVSQNPRHKITKRGQNVTFRCDPISEHNRLYWYRQTLGQGPEFLTYFQNEAQLEKSRLLSDRFSAERPKGSFSTLEIQRTEQGDSAMYLCASSFYGTGGSSYNSPLHFGNGTRLTVT.

This chain joins TRBV5-5 and TRBJ1-1; no clear D gene. The CDR3 has 14 residues. Germline CDR1 is SGHKS and CDR2 is YYEKEE (reference sequence). V was cut by 3 bases and J by 4 bases, with 13 bases left in between. The chain's CDR3 is CASSSDGEATEAFF. As DNA, the CDR3 is TGTGCCAGCAGCTCCGATGGGGAGGCCACTGAAGCTTTCTTT.

The chain employs TRBV4-1 and TRBJ1-1; TRBD1 matches 10 bases. This CDR3 is built from 16 residues. The V gene's germline CDR1 is MGHRA and CDR2 YSYEKL. The J segment lost 4 bases and the V segment lost 1 base, leaving 6 bases of the junction unmatched. The CDR3 DNA is TGCGCCAGCAGCCAAGGCTCCGGGACAGGGGCCACTGAAGCTTTCTTT. Amino acid sequence: CASSQGSGTGATEAFF.

This chain uses TRBV9 with TRBJ2-6; 7 bases map to TRBD1. CDR1 and CDR2 from the germline V gene are SGDLS and YYNGEE. CDR3 length equals 17 residues. V lost 3 bases, J lost 0 bases, and 6 bases stayed unmatched. CDR3 in amino acids: CASSATGAASGANVLTF. CDR3 DNA sequence: TGTGCCAGCAGCGCCACAGGGGCAGCCTCTGGGGCCAACGTCCTGACTTTC.

This clone was observed a single time. This chain uses TRBV20-1 with TRBJ2-5; D ambiguous. Trimming removed 4 bases at V and 1 base at J, with 4 bases between. The CDR3 contains 11 residues. CDR1 DFQATT and CDR2 SNEGSKA come from the germline V gene (reference sequence). CDR3 sequence: CSATGQETQYF. In DNA form, the CDR3 reads TGCAGTGCTACGGGCCAAGAGACCCAGTACTTC.

This clone was recorded only once. The J gene is TRBJ1-3, the V gene TRBV7-6; 11 bases are a match to TRBD1. The CDR3 is made up of 17 amino acids. Germline V gene data show CDR1 as SGHVS and CDR2 as FNYEAQ. V dropped 3 bases and J dropped 4; count of bases not matched to a gene: 8. CDR3 sequence (DNA): TGTGCCAGCAGCTTGGGGACAGGGGGAGGAGCAGGAAACACCATATATTTT. Encoded protein: CASSLGTGGGAGNTIYF.

The V gene is TRBV28, the J gene TRBJ2-1; D unclear. The CDR3 has 12 residues. Germline values: CDR1 MDHEN, CDR2 SYDVKM. V was clipped by 3 bases and J by 10 bases, with 10 bases between them. The CDR3 DNA follows: TGTGCCAGCAGTTTCGGAGCTCTGGAGCAGTTCTTC. Its translation is CASSFGALEQFF.

This rearrangement joins TRBV11-2 to TRBJ2-1; 11 bases line up with TRBD2. Looked up from germline, CDR1 is SGHAT and CDR2 is FQNNGV. Germline trimming cut 2 bases from V and 0 bases from J; bases unmatched to any gene: 6. This CDR3 is 18 amino acids long. The CDR3: CASSLTLAGASSYNEQFF. CDR3 DNA: TGTGCCAGCAGCTTAACACTAGCGGGGGCCTCCTCCTACAATGAGCAGTTCTTC. Combining the CDR3 with reference TRBV11-2 and TRBJ2-1 gives the whole variable domain EAGVAQSPRYKIIEKRQSVAFWCNPISGHATLYWYQQILGQGPKLLIQFQNNGVVDDSQLPKDRFSAERLKGVDSTLKIQPAKLEDSAVYLCASSLTLAGASSYNEQFFGPGTRLTVL.

This chain uses TRBV6-5 with TRBJ2-2; 10 bases line up with TRBD2. V was clipped by 4 bases and J by 3 bases; unmatched bases: 5. The CDR3 runs to 16 residues. Germline V gene lookup returns CDR1 MNHEY and CDR2 SVGAGI. The DNA for the CDR3 is TGTGCCAGCAGTTCTGCTAGCGGGGGTTACACCGGGGAGCTGTTTTTT. Translation: CASSSASGGYTGELFF.

CDR3 nucleotides: TGTGCCAGCAGCGGTACAGGGGCGAAAAAGCTCACAGATACGCAGTATTTT. The encoded protein is CASSGTGAKKLTDTQYF. This chain uses TRBV9 with TRBJ2-3, with 7 nucleotides matching TRBD1. Per germline, CDR1 SGDLS and CDR2 YYNGEE. V shed 3 bases and J 2 bases; nucleotides not matched to a gene: 12. The CDR3 runs 17 residues.

The chain uses TRBV5-1 and TRBJ1-1; 7 bases match TRBD1. The CDR3 length is 15 residues. J was trimmed by 1 base and V by 4 bases; bases with no gene match: 7. Germline V lookup: CDR1 SGHRS, CDR2 YFSETQ. The CDR3 sequence is CASSLEGQSNTEAFF. DNA for the CDR3: TGCGCCAGCAGCCTGGAGGGACAGTCGAACACTGAAGCTTTCTTT.

In this sample, this clone turned up once. The gene calls are TRBV7-8 and TRBJ2-7, with 10 nucleotides matching TRBD1. Germline V lookup: CDR1 SGHVS, CDR2 FQNEAQ. V dropped 3 bases and J dropped 0; count of bases not matched to a gene: 8. The CDR3 length is 17 residues. CDR3 in DNA: TGTGCCAGCAGCTTTGCCGGGACAGGGGCTTACTCCTACGAGCAGTACTTC. It translates to CASSFAGTGAYSYEQYF.

The rearrangement links TRBV4-1 to TRBJ2-3; 13 bases line up with TRBD2. In germline, CDR1 is MGHRA, CDR2 YSYEKL. The V segment lost 1 base and the J segment 3 bases; nucleotides outside the gene matches: 10. CDR3 length equals 19 residues. The CDR3 reads CASSQGTSGGIWVTDTQYF. CDR3 nucleotide sequence: TGCGCCAGCAGCCAAGGGACTAGCGGGGGAATATGGGTTACAGATACGCAGTATTTT.

There are a few counts of this clone. J is TRBJ1-1 and V is TRBV4-3; TRBD1 matches at 7 bases. J was trimmed by 0 bases and V by 3 bases; bases with no gene match: 4. The CDR3 consists of 15 residues. Germline assignment: CDR1 LGHNA and CDR2 YSLEER. The CDR3 protein is CASSHSGGMNTEAFF. The CDR3 region has the DNA TGCGCCAGCAGCCACTCAGGGGGAATGAACACTGAAGCTTTCTTT.

V gene TRBV7-2 combines with J gene TRBJ2-7, with 10 bases matching TRBD2. There are 14 residues in the CDR3. In germline, CDR1 is SGHTA, CDR2 FQGNSA. V shed 3 bases, J shed 1 base, and the junction held 0 bases outside the gene matches. The CDR3 DNA follows: TGTGCCAGCAGCTTTAGCGGGGGGTCCTACGAGCAGTACTTC. Protein sequence: CASSFSGGSYEQYF.

The CDR3 is CASRAGALGYGYTF. CDR3 in DNA: TGTGCCAGTAGGGCGGGGGCGCTTGGCTATGGCTACACCTTC. V and J are TRBV19 and TRBJ1-2, with D maybe TRBD1 (6 bases). Trimming took off 6 bases at V and 4 bases at J, with 15 bases between the two ends. The CDR3 consists of 14 residues. Germline-derived CDR1 and CDR2 are LNHDA and SQIVND (reference sequence).

This clone was picked up one time. This rearrangement joins TRBV28 to TRBJ1-5, with TRBD1 identical over 8 bases. This CDR3 is 15 amino acids long. The germline V gene has CDR1 MDHEN and CDR2 SYDVKM. J lost 4 bases, V lost 5 bases, and 7 bases had no gene match. CDR3 in amino acids: CASSPVDRGNQPQHF. The DNA for the CDR3 is TGTGCCAGCAGTCCCGTCGACAGGGGAAATCAGCCCCAGCATTTT.

The chain couples TRBV9 to TRBJ2-5; TRBD2 agrees at 8 bases. The J segment lost 1 base and the V segment lost 0 bases, leaving 5 bases of the junction unmatched. This CDR3 contains 16 residues. Germline CDR1 and CDR2: SGDLS and YYNGEE. CDR3 bases: TGTGCCAGCAGCGTAGCCGCGGGGGGTGCCCAAGAGACCCAGTACTTC. It specifies CASSVAAGGAQETQYF. Full variable domain (missing parts from reference TRBV9 and TRBJ2-5): DSGVTQTPKHLITATGQRVTLRCSPRSGDLSVYWYQQSLDQGLQFLIQYYNGEERAKGNILERFSAQQFPDLHSELNLSSLELGDSALYFCASSVAAGGAQETQYFGPGTRLLVL.

The chain uses TRBV5-1 and TRBJ2-1, with D maybe TRBD1 (5 bases). The CDR3 covers 15 residues. CDR1 and CDR2 (germline): SGHRS, YFSETQ. V was clipped by 0 bases and J by 1 base, with 8 bases between them. This chain's CDR3 is CASSLEGRSYNEQFF. DNA of the CDR3: TGCGCCAGCAGCTTGGAGGGGCGTTCCTACAATGAGCAGTTCTTC.

This clone was found a few times. The genes are TRBV10-3 and TRBJ1-6; possibly TRBD1 for D (5 bases). The CDR3 extends over 14 amino acids. CDR1 is ENHRY and CDR2 is SYGVKD in the germline V gene. Trimming left V 6 bases short and J 5 bases short, with 11 bases between. In DNA form, the CDR3 reads TGTGCCATCAGGACCAGGGAGGATAATTCACCCCTCCACTTT. Protein sequence: CAIRTREDNSPLHF.

This chain connects TRBV27 to TRBJ2-4; unclear D gene. CDR1 and CDR2 (germline): MNHEY, SMNVEV (reference sequence). V shed 6 bases and J shed 7 bases, with 19 bases lying between them. The CDR3 is 15 amino acids. CDR3: CASSQLSAARNIQYF. The CDR3 nucleotides read TGTGCCAGCAGCCAACTAAGTGCGGCTAGGAACATTCAGTACTTC.

CDR3 in amino acids: CATSRDRATGGTRAFF. The CDR3 region has the DNA TGTGCCACCAGCAGAGATCGGGCGACAGGGGGGACGCGAGCTTTCTTT. This rearrangement joins TRBV15 to TRBJ1-1; 9 positions match TRBD1. CDR1 is LNHNV and CDR2 is YYDKDF in the germline V gene (reference sequence). J lost 10 bases, V lost 0 bases, and 12 bases had no gene match. CDR3 length: 16 residues. The variable domain in full, completed from reference TRBV15 and TRBJ1-1, reads DAMVIQNPRYQVTQFGKPVTLSCSQTLNHNVMYWYQQKSSQAPKLLFHYYDKDFNNEADTPDNFQSRRPNTSFCFLDIRSPGLGDTAMYLCATSRDRATGGTRAFFGQGTRLTVV.